A single sample is the source of the 24 T cell receptor beta chains below, sequenced in a study of patients and donors after allogeneic stem cell transplantation. TCRdb analysed the RT-PCR reads with MiXCR anew, one entry per CDR3 protein. The sample carries around 90,000 distinct CDR3 sequences, around 48% recorded once. The sequenced sample consisted of blood, either unsorted or a sorted T cell fraction (not recorded which). The receptor set was obtained from a human donor who was either an allogeneic HSCT recipient or a stem cell or donor lymphocyte infusion donor (not recorded which). It is not recorded whose cells these are; they may come from a transplant donor.

The V call is TRBV28, the J call TRBJ2-5; maybe TRBD1 (5 bases). This CDR3 region has 14 residues. From germline, CDR1 is MDHEN and CDR2 SYDVKM. V lost 5 bases to trimming and J lost 5 bases, with 15 bases between them. CDR3 sequence reads: CASSQTTVQETQYF. CDR3 DNA: TGTGCCAGCAGTCAAACGACAGTTCAGGAGACCCAGTACTTC.

This clonotype was found a few times. CDR3 amino acids: CASSLTLNTEAFF. In DNA form, the CDR3 reads TGCGCCAGCAGCCTTACACTGAACACTGAAGCTTTCTTT. The rearrangement links TRBV5-1 to TRBJ1-1; no clear D. Germline assignment: CDR1 SGHRS and CDR2 YFSETQ. The V end was cut by 4 bases, the J end by 0 bases, with 7 bases between. The length of the CDR3 is 13 residues. Variable domain in full (rest from reference TRBV5-1 and TRBJ1-1): KAGVTQTPRYLIKTRGQQVTLSCSPISGHRSVSWYQQTPGQGLQFLFEYFSETQRNKGNFPGRFSGRQFSNSRSEMNVSTLELGDSALYLCASSLTLNTEAFFGQGTRLTVV.

The rearrangement joins TRBV4-3 to TRBJ1-4; TRBD1 aligns across 11 bases. The CDR3 consists of 14 residues. Germline V gene lookup returns CDR1 LGHNA and CDR2 YSLEER. V lost 4 bases to trimming and J lost 7 bases; unmatched junction nucleotides: 2. The DNA of the CDR3 is TGCGCCAGCAGCCGGGGACAGGGGGTTGAAAAACTGTTTTTT. Its translation: CASSRGQGVEKLFF.

The chain is built from TRBV4-3 and TRBJ2-1, with 9 bases lining up with TRBD2. The germline V gene encodes CDR1 LGHNA and CDR2 YSLEER. V lost 1 base to trimming and J lost 2 bases; unmatched junction nucleotides: 6. The CDR3 is 17 amino acids. The CDR3 bases are TGCGCCAGCAGCCAAGGTAGCGGCGGGAGGGCCTACAATGAGCAGTTCTTC. Translation gives CASSQGSGGRAYNEQFF.

CDR3 DNA: TGTGCCAGCAGTTTACTACGGACAGGGCCTGCATATCAGCCCCAGCATTTT. Translated: CASSLLRTGPAYQPQHF. V gene TRBV28 combines with J gene TRBJ1-5; 8 positions agree with TRBD1. This CDR3 contains 17 residues. V shed 2 bases, J shed 5 bases, and the junction held 11 bases outside the gene matches. The germline CDR1 and CDR2 sequences are MDHEN and SYDVKM.

The chain couples TRBV25-1 to TRBJ1-5; 12 bases agree with TRBD1. Germline CDR1 reads MGHDK; CDR2 reads SYGVNS. The ends lost 6 bases at V and 6 bases at J; junction bases unmatched: 9. This CDR3 has 16 residues. CDR3 loop: CASSPEGQGAGQPQHF. In nucleotides, the CDR3 is TGTGCCAGCAGCCCCGAGGGACAGGGGGCAGGTCAGCCCCAGCATTTT.

This chain joins TRBV4-2 and TRBJ1-6; a weak D match, TRBD1 (5 bases). CDR1 and CDR2 from the germline V gene are LGHNA and YNFKEQ. Trimming stripped 7 bases from V and 3 bases from J, with 16 bases between. The CDR3 is 16 amino acids. CDR3 amino acids: CASTSTKGSYNSPLHF. DNA for the CDR3: TGTGCCAGCACATCAACCAAGGGGAGCTATAATTCACCCCTCCACTTT.

The chain combines TRBV28 with TRBJ1-5; 8 positions match TRBD1. The CDR3 totals 16 residues. The germline V gene encodes CDR1 MDHEN and CDR2 SYDVKM. The ends lost 5 bases at V and 4 bases at J; junction bases unmatched: 10. The CDR3 protein is CASSPDGQGRNQPQHF. CDR3 sequence (DNA): TGTGCCAGCAGTCCGGATGGACAGGGTAGAAATCAGCCCCAGCATTTT. The full variable domain, rest sourced from reference TRBV28 and TRBJ1-5, is DVKVTQSSRYLVKRTGEKVFLECVQDMDHENMFWYRQDPGLGLRLIYFSYDVKMKEKGDIPEGYSVSREKKERFSLILESASTNQTSMYLCASSPDGQGRNQPQHFGDGTRLSIL.

The chain is built from TRBV7-9 and TRBJ2-7, with D hard to call. Germline-derived CDR1 and CDR2 are SEHNR and FQNEAQ (reference sequence). The V and J ends lost 5 bases and 0 bases respectively, with 5 bases between them. The CDR3 is made up of 12 amino acids. CDR3 sequence (DNA): TGTGCCAGCAGCATATCCTCCTACGAGCAGTACTTC. This gives the protein CASSISSYEQYF. Full variable domain (outside the CDR3, taken from reference TRBV7-9 and TRBJ2-7): DTGVSQNPRHKITKRGQNVTFRCDPISEHNRLYWYRQTLGQGPEFLTYFQNEAQLEKSRLLSDRFSAERPKGSFSTLEIQRTEQGDSAMYLCASSISSYEQYFGPGTRLTVT.

The J gene is TRBJ2-1, the V gene TRBV29-1; 13 bases fit TRBD2. The CDR3 totals 14 residues. J gave up 9 bases and V 8 bases, and 10 bases lay outside the gene matches. Germline V lookup: CDR1 SQVTM, CDR2 ANQGSEA. CDR3 residues: CSSGTSGILGEQFF. CDR3 bases: TGCAGCTCCGGGACTAGCGGGATTTTGGGTGAGCAGTTCTTC.

The J gene is TRBJ1-1, the V gene TRBV20-1, with D unclear. Germline assignment: CDR1 DFQATT and CDR2 SNEGSKA (reference sequence). V shed 1 base and J shed 1 base, with 13 bases lying between them. This CDR3 spans 15 amino acids. CDR3 amino acids: CSARAQLRGNTEAFF. The CDR3 region has the DNA TGCAGTGCTAGAGCCCAGCTACGTGGGAACACTGAAGCTTTCTTT.

This clonotype appeared a few times. For the CDR3, the DNA is TGCGCCAGCAGCTCGCCGGACATTCAAGAGACCCAGTACTTC. Its translation: CASSSPDIQETQYF. This chain connects TRBV5-1 to TRBJ2-5; tentative D call: TRBD1 (5 bases). The CDR3 extends over 14 amino acids. The V gene lost 3 bases and the J gene lost 2 bases, with 11 bases spanning the gap. Germline V gene sequence: CDR1 SGHRS, CDR2 YFSETQ.

The chain links TRBV10-3 to TRBJ2-2, with D unclear. Germline values: CDR1 ENHRY, CDR2 SYGVKD. The CDR3 consists of 14 residues. The V gene lost 6 bases and the J gene lost 3 bases, with 11 bases spanning the gap. CDR3 DNA sequence: TGTGCCATCAGAAGGAGTGGGGACACCGGGGAGCTGTTTTTT. Translation gives CAIRRSGDTGELFF.

The chain uses TRBV12-3 or TRBV12-4 and TRBJ2-5; D not resolved. The CDR3 totals 14 residues. The V and J ends lost 3 bases and 4 bases respectively, with 12 bases between them. This chain's CDR3 is CASSFPEIRETQYF. CDR3 sequence (DNA): TGTGCCAGCAGTTTTCCCGAGATTCGAGAGACCCAGTACTTC.

This clonotype was observed a few times. The genes are TRBV20-1 and TRBJ1-4; D may be TRBD1 (6 bases). Trimming cost V 2 bases and J 2 bases, with 15 bases left between them. The CDR3 contains 16 residues. Germline-derived CDR1 and CDR2 are DFQATT and SNEGSKA (reference sequence). The CDR3 loop reads CSARWAGAQTNEKLFF. The DNA of the CDR3 is TGCAGTGCTAGATGGGCGGGGGCGCAGACTAATGAAAAACTGTTTTTT.

The rearrangement links TRBV7-2 to TRBJ1-6; D call uncertain. V was shortened by 2 bases and J by 12 bases, with 11 bases between the two germline ends. CDR3 length equals 13 residues. The germline gives CDR1 SGHTA, CDR2 FQGNSA. The CDR3 sequence: CASSLFGYQPLHF. Here the CDR3 DNA reads TGTGCCAGCAGCTTATTCGGCTACCAACCCCTCCACTTT.

V usage is TRBV28 and J usage is TRBJ1-4, with unresolved D. Germline V CDR1 and CDR2: MDHEN, SYDVKM. V lost 5 bases to trimming and J lost 2 bases, with 6 bases between them. The CDR3 is 13 residues long. CDR3 DNA: TGTGCCAGCAGTCCTTGGACTAATGAAAAACTGTTTTTT. Translation gives CASSPWTNEKLFF.

This clonotype appeared a few times. J is TRBJ1-5 and V is TRBV28; tentative D call: TRBD1 (5 bases). V shed 7 bases and J shed 3 bases, with 19 bases lying between them. From germline, CDR1 is MDHEN and CDR2 SYDVKM. The CDR3 consists of 16 residues. CDR3 in amino acids: CASILRQGPLNQPQHF. The CDR3 DNA is TGTGCCAGCATCCTCAGGCAGGGCCCCCTCAATCAGCCCCAGCATTTT.

A note on this clonotype: Relative to the germline gene, one junction end is altered; a read error may explain this. The rearrangement uses TRBV5-6 and TRBJ1-1, with D perhaps matching TRBD1 (5 bases). The germline CDR1 and CDR2 sequences are SGHDT and YYEEEE. The CDR3 has 14 residues. Here the CDR3 DNA reads TGCGCCAGCAGCTTGGAGTTAGGGCAGGGCCCGGCTTTCTTT. It is translated as CASSLELGQGPAFF.

The chain has TRBV20-1 and TRBJ1-4, with TRBD1 as a possible D gene (5 bases). The germline V gene encodes CDR1 DFQATT and CDR2 SNEGSKA (reference sequence). There are 13 residues in the CDR3. V gave up 2 bases and J gave up 3 bases, with 7 bases separating them. The CDR3 loop reads CSARRQPNEKLFF. In DNA form, the CDR3 reads TGCAGTGCTAGAAGACAGCCTAATGAAAAACTGTTTTTT.

This chain links TRBV12-3 or TRBV12-4 with TRBJ1-2; no clear D. This CDR3 contains 18 residues. V was cut by 4 bases and J by 5 bases, with 26 bases left in between. CDR3 sequence: CASSSLPRGTQTRYGYTF. As DNA, the CDR3 is TGTGCCAGCAGTTCACTCCCTCGGGGAACCCAAACAAGATATGGCTACACCTTC.

The gene calls are TRBV6-5 and TRBJ2-7; TRBD2 is a possible D gene (6 bases). This CDR3 is built from 17 residues. V was clipped by 6 bases and J by 3 bases, with 24 bases between them. Germline-derived CDR1 and CDR2 are MNHEY and SVGAGI. The CDR3 loop reads CASSHPAGGKVGYEQYF. The CDR3 region has the DNA TGTGCCAGCAGCCACCCCGCGGGCGGGAAGGTGGGCTACGAGCAGTACTTC.

V usage is TRBV7-9 and J usage is TRBJ2-7; 12 bases map to TRBD2. The CDR3 has 14 residues. The V and J ends lost 4 bases and 7 bases, in that order; junction bases with no gene match: 5. Germline values: CDR1 SEHNR, CDR2 FQNEAQ (reference sequence). In DNA, the CDR3 is TGTGCCAGCAGCTCAGGACTAGCGGGATATGAGCAGTACTTC. Amino acids: CASSSGLAGYEQYF.

V usage is TRBV5-1 and J usage is TRBJ1-1; D unclear. The ends were cut back, 4 bases at V and 4 bases at J, with 11 bases in the middle. This CDR3 comprises 13 residues. The germline V gene has CDR1 SGHRS and CDR2 YFSETQ. CDR3 DNA: TGCGCCAGCAGCATTTCCGACGGCACTGAAGCTTTCTTT. It specifies CASSISDGTEAFF.